This TCR beta chain was documented in a study of cytomegalovirus exposure and HLA in healthy donors (dated by TCRdb to 2015 to 2018). Regarding the research as a whole: According to an earlier analysis of a few hundred of the donors, about 179 million T cells yielded approximately 120 million unique TCR beta sequences and about 300 Gb of sequence data. Approximately 300 gigabases of sequencing data and 80 million or so unique TCR sequences were included in an early release covering over 600 HLA-typed donors. Of the roughly 420 genotyped donors, 70% to 90% were placed in the genetic ancestry cluster associated with self-reported Caucasian donors. The study aimed to test whether cataloging public T cell receptors could reveal signatures of past pathogen exposure. The study used immunosequencing to profile the T cell repertoires of hundreds of subjects and linked those repertoires to cytomegalovirus serostatus. Besides the first cohort of approximately 710 subjects, a separate validation cohort made up of over 95 different subjects was used. High-throughput TCR immunosequencing, statistical association of individual TCRs with disease status, and machine learning were combined to predict cytomegalovirus infection status. In a later analysis, previously published TCR beta repertoires from about 640 donors were re-analyzed and high-resolution HLA genotyping was added so that TCR occurrence patterns could be studied. The later analysis used no new phenotypic data to find candidate immune exposures, relying instead on TCR beta sequences and their occurrence across donors. In an earlier analysis of 587 of the donors, high-throughput TCR beta sequencing was used to judge whether each TCR beta V gene segment behaved as functional or pseudogenic. Donor age, sex, ethnicity and CMV serostatus were compiled together with the repertoire data. A later genetic analysis used genome-wide SNP genotypes for about 55% of the 666 donors, treating that subset as a discovery cohort. All discovery cohort repertoires had been generated using a single sequencing platform. HLA typing covered class I and class II loci at four-digit resolution. The number of donors typed differed by locus, with about 629-640 for A, B, C, DRB1 and DQB1, roughly 550 for DQA1, 600 to 610 for DPA1, and around 430 for DPB1. Roughly five DR-DQ haplotypes were handled as single units for association and clustering because linkage in the cohort was strong. On average, 235,054 unique TCR beta nucleotide sequences were sequenced per donor among some 430 genotyped donors of the cohort, with approximately 18% of those sequences being non-productive.

Broader findings and caveats from the paper: The only immune exposure information available for the cohort was CMV serostatus. The authors suggested that the approach could potentially be generalized to other disease states and immunological phenotypes. Sequencing depth was assumed to be roughly uniform across donors in the presence/absence analyses, though that assumption may not hold. Linkage disequilibrium might explain the correlated functional status among segregating V segments, but an unknown experimental factor could not be ruled out. A later analysis found that TCR association rates varied across HLA loci, with DRB1 alleles showing the most associated TCRs and HLA-C alleles the fewest. In vitro tests confirmed that a few of the cytomegalovirus-associated TCR beta chains recognize cytomegalovirus antigens. The classifier was reported to diagnose cytomegalovirus status with high specificity and sensitivity in both the original and validation cohorts. This cohort had only TCR beta chains sequenced, and the lack of alpha or paired-chain data limited which features could be detected. Because HLA typing was unavailable for some donors at each locus, only the typed subset was used in association tests. A further reported finding was that TCR beta sequences accurately predicted the HLA-A and HLA-B alleles for most subjects in the first cohort. In an earlier analysis of about 600 of the donors, most TCR beta V segments appeared in productive rearrangements about 87% or about 30% of the time, broadly matching IMGT annotations. A cluster of highly shared sequence variants was judged likely to be a technical artifact of the sequencing pipeline. The study listed 150 to 200 TCR beta chains as associated with cytomegalovirus. Most CMV-associated TCR beta chains appeared to be HLA-restricted in a later analysis, and the HLA associations seemed to be driven largely by CMV exposure. In a later genetic analysis, fewer N-insertions in productive TCRs were reported among donors in an Asian-associated ancestry cluster than the 666-donor mean. Some IMGT-functional V segments, including TRBV6-2 and TRBV6-3, could not be told apart with the 87-base-pair reads, so those segments were excluded. Most TCR sequences were seen in very few donors, while some public TCRs were found in many individuals. A later genetic analysis associated a missense DCLRE1C variant with V-gene and J-gene trimming of TCR beta chains, and an independent cohort replicated the association. Assigning TCR associations to individual alleles was difficult when HLA alleles, especially DR and DQ, strongly co-occurred. In a later analysis, HLA-associated TCR beta chains were found to be more clonally expanded and to have lower generation probabilities than equally common non-associated chains. Because counts were too low, about 17 rarely observed V segments, including chromosome 9 orphons, were excluded from the earlier analysis of about 500 of the donors. A later analysis reported that several top co-occurrence clusters appeared linked to parvovirus B19, influenza, CMV and Epstein-Barr virus. Specific HLA alleles were associated with over 15,000 TCR beta sequences at a false discovery rate of 0.05 in a later analysis.

In total, more than 500 healthy bone marrow donors made up the cohort. At the time of sampling, all cohort members were nominally healthy, though unrecorded immune exposures were likely present. The donor was CMV seronegative and was included in the group of under 450 seronegative cohort members. Each donor provided a peripheral blood sample, and peripheral blood mononuclear cells were used for TCR beta sequencing. The Qiagen DNeasy Blood Extraction Kit was used to extract genomic DNA from the blood cell samples. Of note for this clone: Its binding antigen is unknown. Per-base qualities were not stored, and no clone one base away is much larger.

The library was generated by the immunoSEQ multiplex PCR assay. A mixture of 60 forward primers for TCR Vbeta segments and 13 reverse primers for TCR Jbeta segments was used in the multiplex PCR. A multiplex PCR assay on genomic DNA amplified the CDR3 region of rearranged TCR beta genes. Amplified TCR beta libraries were sequenced as 87-base-pair reads on the Illumina HiSeq System. The paper's processing steps were these. A later analysis counted about 80 million unique TCR beta chains across the 550 to 800 repertoires, and about 10 million of these chains were shared by at least two donors. Raw reads were error-corrected and collapsed into unique sequences with a nearest-neighbor algorithm that merged closely related sequences to remove PCR and sequencing errors. CDR3 sequences were aligned to IMGT reference sequences to assign V, D and J gene segments. For a sequence to be retained, a match of at least six nucleotides to both a V gene segment and a J gene segment was required. A rearrangement was called productive if the CDR3 had no stop codons and remained in frame with V and J, and every other rearrangement was called non-productive. Following IMGT convention, CDR3 was defined as the stretch from the second conserved V-encoded cysteine up to the conserved J-encoded phenylalanine. The earlier analysis of about 560 of the donors excluded any sequence lacking an unambiguous match to a single V gene segment. In an earlier analysis of 450 to 700 of the donors, V segments were called functional above 56.7% productive rearrangements and were called segregating when the between-donor standard deviation exceeded 5%. A statistical classification framework was developed to diagnose cytomegalovirus status using the catalog of TCR beta chain sequences. V and J gene assignment, in a later analysis, came from comparing TCR nucleotide sequences with IMGT/GENE-DB human TR gene sequences. The TCRdist pipeline was used in a later analysis to assign CDR3 sequences and most-parsimonious VDJ recombination scenarios. In a later analysis, every TCR beta chain was defined by the combination of its CDR3 amino acid sequence and its V-gene family, and reads without a unique V-gene family were dropped. A later analysis removed several hundred highly shared, low-generation-probability nucleotide sequences to deal with suspected cross-contamination and a sequencing artifact. In a later analysis, a clonal expansion index was calculated for each public chain from normalized within-repertoire ranks of inferred template counts. In a later analysis, generation probabilities were computed with a VDJ recombination model fitted to out-of-frame rearrangements, and the resulting probabilities were checked against IGoR. A later analysis scored TCR-TCR, TCR-HLA and TCR-CMV co-occurrence with hypergeometric tests, applying a repertoire-size bias correction to TCR pairs. A later analysis estimated false discovery rates by permuting HLA or CMV assignments 20 times. In a later analysis, co-occurring TCRs were grouped using DBSCAN, with TCRdist sequence similarity added in when clustering inside HLA-allele-positive subsets. Repertoires with fewer than 30,000 or more than 120,000 public chains were left out of co-occurrence clustering, as were about five repertoires with anomalous nucleotide sharing. TCRdb stores this immuneACCESS table with in-frame sequences only. Part of the clones is absent; in the studies checked, under half of the shortfall reflects unresolved V genes, and no reason is known for the rest. Clonal size and the V and J genes are those of that table, whereas D and trimming came from the DNA. This sample lists around 180,000 clones; 81% were detected once. The ten largest clones add up to approximately 2% of the sample.

At the junction V is shortened by 7 bases and J by 8 bases, with 20 bases in between. As encoded in the germline V gene, CDR1 is SNHLY while CDR2 is FYNNEI. The CDR3 numbers 14 residues from cysteine through phenylalanine. This entry keeps only the CDR3 DNA: 42 bases, framed from base 1. The clonotype was recovered from a man in his late teens or twenties in good health and CMV-seronegative. The sample comprised PBMCs. The chain is encoded by TRBV2 joined to TRBJ1-1, with an unclear D gene assignment. The CDR3 loop reads CASILFRRKWEAFF. The DNA reads TGTGCCAGCATATTGTTCAGGAGGAAATGGGAAGCTTTCTTT.